The 3 T cell receptor beta chains below all came from one sample that was sequenced in a study of blood T cells in healthy people across ages. Sample-barcoded 5' priming and a J-beta primer mix drove a second PCR of about 6 to 12 cycles. From the 5' RACE reads, TCRdb called clonotypes with MiXCR, one entry per CDR3 protein. The table has under 2,000,000 distinct CDR3 sequences, 40% to 55% seen once; the top ten hold roughly 2.1%. Sequencing was performed on blood. All receptors come from a woman aged 40 to 50 in good health.

As for this clonotype: The junction shows a germline mismatch at one end, possibly a read error. The chain links TRBV7-2 to TRBJ2-5; 9 bases match TRBD2. The germline V gene has CDR1 SGHTA and CDR2 FQGNSA. The CDR3 length is 14 residues. DNA for the CDR3: TGTGCCAGCAGCCTAGCGGGGTGGGAGGAGACCCAGTACTTC. Protein product: CASSLAGWEETQYF.

In this sample, this clonotype turned up a few times. The V and J genes are TRBV7-2 and TRBJ1-2; possible D gene TRBD1, 6 bases. Germline CDR1 reads SGHTA; CDR2 reads FQGNSA. V was clipped by 1 base and J by 3 bases, with 9 bases between them. The CDR3 is 14 residues long. The CDR3 nucleotides are TGTGCCAGCAGCTTAGATGGGGGCCACTATGGCTACACCTTC. Protein sequence: CASSLDGGHYGYTF.

Only a few counts were recorded for this clonotype. The chain employs TRBV25-1 and TRBJ1-2, with 9 positions matching TRBD1. Unmatched junction bases numbered 8, after V lost 6 bases and J lost 0 bases. The germline V gene encodes CDR1 MGHDK and CDR2 SYGVNS. The CDR3 extends over 16 amino acids. The CDR3 nucleotides read TGTGCCAGCAGGAGGACAGGGGACCCTTCTAACTATGGCTACACCTTC. The encoded protein is CASRRTGDPSNYGYTF.